Each of the 23 T cell receptor beta chains below was sequenced from the same sample in a study of T-cell reconstitution after alpha-beta-depleted transplantation in children. A library of TCRbeta sequences, prepared with unique molecular identifiers, was generated. TCRdb recomputed calls from the PCR reads with MiXCR, one row per CDR3 protein. The repertoire includes some 81,000 distinct CDR3 sequences, roughly 14% of them detected once, and 27% sits in the top ten. Sequencing used PBMCs, mostly from graft donor cells, obtained 180 days after TCRalphabeta/CD19-depleted stem cell transplant. These receptors came from a male patient between 2 and 15 years old who had a stem cell transplant for acute lymphoblastic leukemia, so the T cells may come from the graft donor.

This chain uses TRBV4-3 with TRBJ2-5, with 8 bases aligning to TRBD2. CDR1 and CDR2 (germline): LGHNA, YSLEER. V lost 1 base, J lost 3 bases, and 7 bases stayed unmatched. The CDR3 consists of 16 residues. Here the CDR3 reads CASSQVWVAGKETQYF. CDR3 in DNA: TGCGCCAGCAGCCAAGTTTGGGTAGCGGGGAAAGAGACCCAGTACTTC.

This clonotype was observed a handful of times. CDR3 sequence reads: CASNPGLAGVTDTQYF. The CDR3 DNA reads as TGTGCCAGCAACCCGGGACTAGCGGGCGTCACAGATACGCAGTATTTT. The chain recombines TRBV7-4 with TRBJ2-3, with 12 bases aligning to TRBD2. This CDR3 contains 16 residues. CDR1 and CDR2 (germline): SGHVT, SQSDAQ. The J segment lost 2 bases and the V segment lost 7 bases, leaving 7 bases of the junction unmatched. The variable domain in full, completed from reference TRBV7-4 and TRBJ2-3, reads GAGVSQSPRYKVAKRGRDVALRCDSISGHVTLYWYRQTLGQGSEVLTYSQSDAQRDKSGRPSGRFSAERPERSVSTLKIQRTEQGDSAVYLCASNPGLAGVTDTQYFGPGTRLTVL.

Regarding this clonotype: This sequence may be a read error, since a much larger clone differs from it by one base. This chain uses TRBV4-3 with TRBJ2-7, with D perhaps given as TRBD1 or TRBD2 (5 bases each). V was trimmed by 4 bases and J by 4 bases, leaving 14 bases between them. Germline lookup yields CDR1 LGHNA and CDR2 YSLEER. CDR3 size: 14 residues. CDR3: CASSRDPGTYEQYF. DNA for the CDR3: TGCGCCAGCAGCCGAGATCCAGGGACGTACGAGCAGTACTTC.

This chain links TRBV7-9 with TRBJ2-4, with a possible D match to TRBD2 (5 bases). CDR1 SEHNR and CDR2 FQNEAQ come from the germline V gene (reference sequence). V gave up 5 bases and J gave up 7 bases, with 15 bases separating them. CDR3 length: 14 amino acids. Here the CDR3 reads CASSPRGSNNIQYF. The CDR3 DNA reads TGTGCCAGCAGCCCGAGAGGGAGCAACAACATTCAGTACTTC. Complete variable domain (other parts from reference TRBV7-9 and TRBJ2-4): DTGVSQNPRHKITKRGQNVTFRCDPISEHNRLYWYRQTLGQGPEFLTYFQNEAQLEKSRLLSDRFSAERPKGSFSTLEIQRTEQGDSAMYLCASSPRGSNNIQYFGAGTRLSVL.

The J gene is TRBJ2-4, the V gene TRBV7-6; TRBD1 matches at 7 bases. Germline CDR1 reads SGHVS; CDR2 reads FNYEAQ. This CDR3 has 12 residues. Germline trimming cut 6 bases from V and 9 bases from J; bases unmatched to any gene: 5. CDR3: CASSRQGSIQYF. CDR3 DNA sequence: TGTGCCAGCAGTCGACAGGGTAGCATTCAGTACTTC.

This clonotype was counted only a few times. V gene TRBV4-3 combines with J gene TRBJ2-1; 7 positions agree with TRBD2. This CDR3 has 13 amino acids. J was trimmed by 9 bases and V by 3 bases; bases with no gene match: 5. Germline values: CDR1 LGHNA, CDR2 YSLEER. The CDR3 protein is CASSQWGGGEQFF. CDR3 nucleotide sequence: TGCGCCAGCAGCCAGTGGGGCGGGGGTGAGCAGTTCTTC.

V gene TRBV9 combines with J gene TRBJ2-3; possibly TRBD2 for D (7 bases). V gave up 4 bases and J gave up 4 bases, with 16 bases separating them. The germline V gene has CDR1 SGDLS and CDR2 YYNGEE. The CDR3 is 15 residues long. The CDR3 spells CASSLGGGSPDTQYF. The CDR3 nucleotides read TGTGCCAGCAGCCTCGGGGGCGGGAGCCCAGATACGCAGTATTTT.

This chain joins TRBV7-3 and TRBJ2-3; 7 bases are shared with TRBD1. Germline values: CDR1 SGHTA, CDR2 FQGTGA. Trimming at V came to 4 bases and at J to 6 bases, leaving 4 bases not matched to a gene. The CDR3 length is 13 residues. The CDR3 loop is CASSSEGADTQYF. The CDR3 DNA sequence: TGTGCCAGCAGCTCCGAGGGGGCGGATACGCAGTATTTT.

The rearrangement links TRBV6-1 to TRBJ1-1, with D possibly TRBD1 on 6 matching bases. Germline CDR1 and CDR2: MNHNS and SASEGT. V lost 5 bases and J 0 bases, leaving 10 bases between the germline ends. This CDR3 is built from 14 residues. The CDR3 DNA follows: TGTGCCAGCAGTCGCGACAGGCTGAACACTGAAGCTTTCTTT. It specifies CASSRDRLNTEAFF.

Concerning this clonotype: The germline gene is not matched at one end of the junction; a read error may be the cause. The V and J genes are TRBV20-1 and TRBJ2-3; D gene uncertain. Germline CDR1 and CDR2: DFQATT and SNEGSKA (reference sequence). The CDR3 covers 10 residues. The chain's CDR3 is CSAIDPTLYF. CDR3 DNA sequence: TGCAGTGCTATTGATCCTACGCTGTATTTT.

V and J are TRBV7-2 and TRBJ2-7; 13 positions match TRBD2. J lost 3 bases, V lost 5 bases, and 1 base had no gene match. The CDR3 covers 14 residues. In germline, CDR1 is SGHTA, CDR2 FQGNSA. CDR3 sequence (DNA): TGTGCCAGCAGCACTAGCGGGAGGGACTACGAGCAGTACTTC. This sequence encodes CASSTSGRDYEQYF.

The genes are TRBV28 and TRBJ1-2; 9 nucleotides align to TRBD1. Germline V gene sequence: CDR1 MDHEN, CDR2 SYDVKM. The CDR3 contains 12 residues. The V segment lost 8 bases and the J segment 9 bases; nucleotides outside the gene matches: 7. CDR3 in DNA: TGTGCCAGCTCGGGACAGGGAAGGCGCTACACCTTC. Amino acid sequence: CASSGQGRRYTF.

This clonotype was detected many times. The chain uses TRBV5-1 and TRBJ2-7; no firm D call. The V end was cut by 0 bases, the J end by 9 bases, with 19 bases between. In germline, CDR1 is SGHRS, CDR2 YFSETQ. This CDR3 contains 15 residues. The CDR3: CASSLEAGPNYGQYF. CDR3 in DNA: TGCGCCAGCAGCTTGGAGGCAGGACCCAATTATGGGCAGTACTTC.

This clonotype was seen a handful of times. The chain uses TRBV5-1 and TRBJ1-1; 9 bases match TRBD1. There are 15 residues in the CDR3. V lost 4 bases, J lost 5 bases, and 9 bases stayed unmatched. From germline, CDR1 is SGHRS and CDR2 YFSETQ. The CDR3 DNA reads TGCGCCAGCAGCGAAAACAGGGGGCTGAGGACTGAAGCTTTCTTT. Encoded protein: CASSENRGLRTEAFF. Using reference TRBV5-1 and TRBJ1-1 for the parts outside the CDR3, the full variable domain is KAGVTQTPRYLIKTRGQQVTLSCSPISGHRSVSWYQQTPGQGLQFLFEYFSETQRNKGNFPGRFSGRQFSNSRSEMNVSTLELGDSALYLCASSENRGLRTEAFFGQGTRLTVV.

This clonotype has only a few counts. This chain joins TRBV12-3 or TRBV12-4 and TRBJ1-2; 7 bases are shared with TRBD1. The CDR3 is 13 amino acids. V was pared by 6 bases and J by 4 bases, with 5 bases of the junction left unmatched. CDR3 residues: CASRPDRIYGYTF. As DNA, the CDR3 is TGTGCCAGCAGACCGGACAGGATCTATGGCTACACCTTC.

By share, this clonotype counts as medium-sized. The rearrangement links TRBV29-1 to TRBJ2-7, with D possibly matching TRBD1 (6 bases). The V and J ends lost 0 bases and 3 bases respectively, with 9 bases between them. Per the germline V gene, CDR1 is SQVTM and CDR2 is ANQGSEA. CDR3 length: 13 residues. The CDR3 nucleotides read TGCAGCGTTGAAGATCGACAGGACTACGAGCAGTACTTC. Encoded protein: CSVEDRQDYEQYF.

This clonotype occurred many times. V and J are TRBV7-2 and TRBJ1-2; D gene ambiguous. This CDR3 has 11 amino acids. In germline, CDR1 is SGHTA, CDR2 FQGNSA. V was clipped by 5 bases and J by 8 bases, with 9 bases between them. CDR3 nucleotides: TGTGCCAGCAGCGCCCTAAGGGGCTACACCTTC. Its translation: CASSALRGYTF.

This chain uses TRBV15 with TRBJ1-2; D perhaps matches TRBD1 (6 bases). Germline V gene lookup returns CDR1 LNHNV and CDR2 YYDKDF (reference sequence). CDR3 length equals 16 residues. V lost 3 bases, J lost 6 bases, and 20 bases lay in between. CDR3 bases: TGTGCCACCAGCAGGAACCTGGGGGGGGCGCATAATGGCTACACCTTC. Translating gives CATSRNLGGAHNGYTF.

This clonotype was detected a few times. The rearrangement joins TRBV5-1 to TRBJ1-1; D gene ambiguous. This CDR3 region has 13 residues. Trimming took 0 bases from V and 7 from J, leaving 10 bases between them. CDR1 is SGHRS and CDR2 is YFSETQ in the germline V gene. DNA for the CDR3: TGCGCCAGCAGCTTGGGGTCCTACGGTGAAGCTTTCTTT. Translation: CASSLGSYGEAFF.

This clonotype was found a few times. V and J are TRBV5-4 and TRBJ2-3; 8 bases map to TRBD1. CDR1 and CDR2 from the germline V gene are SGHNT and YYREEE (reference sequence). The ends lost 3 bases at V and 2 bases at J; junction bases unmatched: 5. The CDR3 consists of 15 residues. The CDR3 DNA reads as TGTGCCAGCAGCTATCTCAGGGGGCTCACAGATACGCAGTATTTT. Amino acids: CASSYLRGLTDTQYF.

This clonotype was counted between two and nine times. In DNA form, the CDR3 reads TGTGCCATCAGCGGAGAGAGGAACACTGAAGCTTTCTTT. This codes for CAISGERNTEAFF. V and J are TRBV10-3 and TRBJ1-1; D is uncertain. The CDR3 spans 13 residues. Germline CDR1 is ENHRY and CDR2 is SYGVKD. V lost 6 bases and J 1 base, leaving 9 bases between the germline ends.

The chain carries TRBV7-4 and TRBJ1-1, with a tentative D call TRBD1 (6 bases). Germline CDR1 is SGHVT and CDR2 is SQSDAQ. The CDR3 covers 16 residues. The ends were cut back, 4 bases at V and 3 bases at J, with 18 bases in the middle. CDR3 protein: CASSSPGARVDTEAFF. The DNA for the CDR3 is TGTGCCAGCAGCTCCCCGGGGGCCAGGGTAGACACTGAAGCTTTCTTT.

This clonotype turned up a few times. The chain couples TRBV7-2 to TRBJ2-7; 14 positions agree with TRBD2. The CDR3 loop spans 15 amino acids. Trimming cost V 3 bases and J 2 bases; bases outside gene matches: 0. CDR1 SGHTA and CDR2 FQGNSA come from the germline V gene. CDR3 DNA: TGTGCCAGCAGCTTGACTAGCGGGAGGGCCTACGAGCAGTACTTC. It is translated as CASSLTSGRAYEQYF.